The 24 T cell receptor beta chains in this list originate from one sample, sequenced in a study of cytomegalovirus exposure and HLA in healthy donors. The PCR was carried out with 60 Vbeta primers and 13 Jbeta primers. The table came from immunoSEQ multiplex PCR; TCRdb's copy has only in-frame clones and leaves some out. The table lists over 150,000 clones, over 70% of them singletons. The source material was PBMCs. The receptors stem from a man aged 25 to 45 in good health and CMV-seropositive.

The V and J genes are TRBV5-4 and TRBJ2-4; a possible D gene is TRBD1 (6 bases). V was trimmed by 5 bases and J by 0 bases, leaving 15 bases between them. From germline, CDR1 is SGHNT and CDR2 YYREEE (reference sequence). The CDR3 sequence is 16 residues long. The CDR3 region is CASSRSGELAKNIQYF. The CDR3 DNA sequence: TGTGCCAGCAGTCGTTCAGGGGAACTAGCCAAAAACATTCAGTACTTC.

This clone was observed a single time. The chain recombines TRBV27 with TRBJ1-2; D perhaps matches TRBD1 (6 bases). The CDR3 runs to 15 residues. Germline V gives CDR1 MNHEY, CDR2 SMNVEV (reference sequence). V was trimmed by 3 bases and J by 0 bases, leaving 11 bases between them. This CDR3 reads CASSLGASANYGYTF. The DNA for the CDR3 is TGTGCCAGCAGTTTGGGGGCCTCCGCTAACTATGGCTACACCTTC.

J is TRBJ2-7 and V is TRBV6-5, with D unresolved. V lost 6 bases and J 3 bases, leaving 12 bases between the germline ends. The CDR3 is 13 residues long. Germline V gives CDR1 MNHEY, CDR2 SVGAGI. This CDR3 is CASSPHTFYEQYF. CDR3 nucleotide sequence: TGTGCCAGCAGCCCACATACCTTCTACGAGCAGTACTTC.

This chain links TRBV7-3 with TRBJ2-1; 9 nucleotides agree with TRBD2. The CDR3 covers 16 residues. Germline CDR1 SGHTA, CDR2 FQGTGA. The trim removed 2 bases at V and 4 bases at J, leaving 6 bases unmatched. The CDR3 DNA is TGTGCCAGCAGCTTACAGGCGGGAGGGATTTACAATGAGCAGTTCTTC. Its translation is CASSLQAGGIYNEQFF.

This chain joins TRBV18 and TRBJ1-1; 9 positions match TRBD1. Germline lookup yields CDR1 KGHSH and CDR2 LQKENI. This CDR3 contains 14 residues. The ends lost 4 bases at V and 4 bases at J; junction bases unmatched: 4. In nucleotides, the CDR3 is TGTGCCAGCTCACGACAGGGGGGCGGCACTGAAGCTTTCTTT. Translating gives CASSRQGGGTEAFF.

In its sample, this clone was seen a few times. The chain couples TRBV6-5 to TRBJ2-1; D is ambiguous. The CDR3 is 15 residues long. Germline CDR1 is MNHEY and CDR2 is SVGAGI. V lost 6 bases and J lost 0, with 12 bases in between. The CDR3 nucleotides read TGTGCCAGCAGCGTAACTTACAGCTCCTACAATGAGCAGTTCTTC. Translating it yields CASSVTYSSYNEQFF.

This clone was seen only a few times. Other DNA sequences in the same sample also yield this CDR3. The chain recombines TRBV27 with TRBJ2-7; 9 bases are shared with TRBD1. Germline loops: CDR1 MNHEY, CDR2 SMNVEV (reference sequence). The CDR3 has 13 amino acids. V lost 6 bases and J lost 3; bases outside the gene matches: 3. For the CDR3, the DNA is TGTGCCAGCAGCCGGGACAGGGTCTACGAGCAGTACTTC. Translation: CASSRDRVYEQYF.

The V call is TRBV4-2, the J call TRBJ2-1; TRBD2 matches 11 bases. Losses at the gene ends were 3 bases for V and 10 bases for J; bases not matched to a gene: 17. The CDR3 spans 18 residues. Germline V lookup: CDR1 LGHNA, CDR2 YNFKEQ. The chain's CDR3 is CASSQEGTGTSGFFEQFF. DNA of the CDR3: TGTGCCAGCAGCCAGGAAGGGACTGGGACTAGCGGCTTTTTCGAGCAGTTCTTC.

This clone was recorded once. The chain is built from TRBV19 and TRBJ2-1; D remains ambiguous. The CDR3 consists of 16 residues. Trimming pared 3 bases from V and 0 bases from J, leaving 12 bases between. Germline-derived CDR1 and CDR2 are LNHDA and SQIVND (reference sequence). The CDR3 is CASSIGGVISYNEQFF. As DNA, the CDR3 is TGTGCCAGTAGTATCGGCGGAGTGATCTCCTACAATGAGCAGTTCTTC. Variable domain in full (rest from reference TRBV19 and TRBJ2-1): DGGITQSPKYLFRKEGQNVTLSCEQNLNHDAMYWYRQDPGQGLRLIYYSQIVNDFQKGDIAEGYSVSREKKESFPLTVTSAQKNPTAFYLCASSIGGVISYNEQFFGPGTRLTVL.

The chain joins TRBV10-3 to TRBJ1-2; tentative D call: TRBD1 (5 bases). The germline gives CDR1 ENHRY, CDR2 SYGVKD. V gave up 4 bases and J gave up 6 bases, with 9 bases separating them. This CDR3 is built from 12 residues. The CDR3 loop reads CAISGRGHGYTF. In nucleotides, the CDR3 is TGTGCCATCAGTGGGCGGGGCCATGGCTACACCTTC.

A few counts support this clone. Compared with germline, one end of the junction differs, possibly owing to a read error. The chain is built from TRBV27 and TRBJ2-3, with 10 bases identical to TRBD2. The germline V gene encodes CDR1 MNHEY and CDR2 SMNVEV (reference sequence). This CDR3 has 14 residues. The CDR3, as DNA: TGTGCCAGCACTTTAGCGGGAGGCGGGGATACGCAGTATTTT. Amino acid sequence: CASTLAGGGDTQYF.

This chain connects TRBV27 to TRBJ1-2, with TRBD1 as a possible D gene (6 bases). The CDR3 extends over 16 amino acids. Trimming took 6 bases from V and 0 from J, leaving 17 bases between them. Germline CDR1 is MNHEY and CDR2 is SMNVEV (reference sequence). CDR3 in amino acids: CASSLSPTGANYGYTF. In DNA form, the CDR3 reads TGTGCCAGCAGCCTCAGCCCGACAGGAGCTAACTATGGCTACACCTTC.

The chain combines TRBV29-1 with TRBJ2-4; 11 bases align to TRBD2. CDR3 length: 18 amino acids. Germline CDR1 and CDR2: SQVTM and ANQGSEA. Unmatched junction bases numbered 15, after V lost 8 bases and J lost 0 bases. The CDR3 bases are TGCAGCCCTAAAACCGGGACTAGCGGACCTCTAGCCAAAAACATTCAGTACTTC. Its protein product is CSPKTGTSGPLAKNIQYF.

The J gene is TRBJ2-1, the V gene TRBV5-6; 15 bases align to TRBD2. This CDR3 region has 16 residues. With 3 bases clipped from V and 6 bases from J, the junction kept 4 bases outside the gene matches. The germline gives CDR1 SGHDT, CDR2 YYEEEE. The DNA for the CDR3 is TGTGCCAGCAGCTGGGGGACTAGCGGGAGGTTCAATGAGCAGTTCTTC. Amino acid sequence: CASSWGTSGRFNEQFF. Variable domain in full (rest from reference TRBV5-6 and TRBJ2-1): DAGVTQSPTHLIKTRGQQVTLRCSPKSGHDTVSWYQQALGQGPQFIFQYYEEEERQRGNFPDRFSGHQFPNYSSELNVNALLLGDSALYLCASSWGTSGRFNEQFFGPGTRLTVL.

CDR3 loop: CASSVSVFTTDTQYF. The CDR3 bases are TGTGCCAGCAGCGTGTCAGTTTTTACCACAGATACGCAGTATTTT. This chain uses TRBV9 with TRBJ2-3; D remains unclear. Trimming shortened V by 2 bases and J by 2 bases, and 12 bases separated the two germline ends. Germline CDR1 SGDLS, CDR2 YYNGEE. This CDR3 has 15 amino acids.

The CDR3 nucleotides are TGTGCCAGCAGCGTAGGTGGGGGCAAGGTCAATGAGCAGTTCTTC. Amino acid sequence: CASSVGGGKVNEQFF. This rearrangement joins TRBV9 to TRBJ2-1, with D possibly TRBD1 on 6 matching bases. Germline V gene data show CDR1 as SGDLS and CDR2 as YYNGEE. This CDR3 has 15 amino acids. The V gene lost 0 bases and the J gene lost 6 bases, with 13 bases spanning the gap.

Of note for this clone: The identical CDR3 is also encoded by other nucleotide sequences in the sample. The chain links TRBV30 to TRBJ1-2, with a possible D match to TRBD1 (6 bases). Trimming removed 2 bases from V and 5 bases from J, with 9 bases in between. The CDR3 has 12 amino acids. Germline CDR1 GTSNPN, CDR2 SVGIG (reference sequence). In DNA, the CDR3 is TGTGCCTGGAGTCCAGGGGTTTATGGCTACACCTTC. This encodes CAWSPGVYGYTF.

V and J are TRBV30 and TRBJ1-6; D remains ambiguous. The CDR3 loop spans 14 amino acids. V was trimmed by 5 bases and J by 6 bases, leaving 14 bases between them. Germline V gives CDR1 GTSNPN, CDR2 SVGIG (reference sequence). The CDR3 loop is CAWGSAVGNSPLHF. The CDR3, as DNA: TGTGCCTGGGGTTCTGCGGTGGGTAATTCACCCCTCCACTTT.

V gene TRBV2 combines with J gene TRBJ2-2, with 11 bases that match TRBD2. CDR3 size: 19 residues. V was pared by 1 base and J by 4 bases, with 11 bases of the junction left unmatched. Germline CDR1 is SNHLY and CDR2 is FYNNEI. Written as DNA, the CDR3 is TGTGCCAGCAGTGAAGAGGCCCCTACTAGCGGGAGATTCACCGGGGAGCTGTTTTTT. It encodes CASSEEAPTSGRFTGELFF.

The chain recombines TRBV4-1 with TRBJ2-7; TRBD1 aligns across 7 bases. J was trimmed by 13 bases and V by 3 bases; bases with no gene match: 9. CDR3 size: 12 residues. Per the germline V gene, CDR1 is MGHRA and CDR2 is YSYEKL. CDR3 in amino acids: CASSHPDRARYF. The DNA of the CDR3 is TGCGCCAGCAGCCACCCCGACAGGGCACGTTACTTC.

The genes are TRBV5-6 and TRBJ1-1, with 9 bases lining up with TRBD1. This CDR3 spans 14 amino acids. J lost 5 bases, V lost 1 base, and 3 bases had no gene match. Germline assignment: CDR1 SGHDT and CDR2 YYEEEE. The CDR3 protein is CASSLTGGATEAFF. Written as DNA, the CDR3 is TGTGCCAGCAGCTTGACAGGGGGCGCGACTGAAGCTTTCTTT.

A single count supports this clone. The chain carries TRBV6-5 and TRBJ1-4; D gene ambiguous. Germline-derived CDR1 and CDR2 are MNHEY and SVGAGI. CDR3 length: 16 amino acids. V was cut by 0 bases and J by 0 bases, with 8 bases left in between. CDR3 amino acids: CASSYSGGSTNEKLFF. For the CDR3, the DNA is TGTGCCAGCAGTTACTCGGGAGGCTCAACTAATGAAAAACTGTTTTTT.

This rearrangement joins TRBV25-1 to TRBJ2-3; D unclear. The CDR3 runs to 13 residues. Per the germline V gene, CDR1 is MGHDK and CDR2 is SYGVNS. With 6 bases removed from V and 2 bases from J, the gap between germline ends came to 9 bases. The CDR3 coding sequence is TGTGCCAGCAGGGCCGGAGCCACAGATACGCAGTATTTT. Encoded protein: CASRAGATDTQYF.

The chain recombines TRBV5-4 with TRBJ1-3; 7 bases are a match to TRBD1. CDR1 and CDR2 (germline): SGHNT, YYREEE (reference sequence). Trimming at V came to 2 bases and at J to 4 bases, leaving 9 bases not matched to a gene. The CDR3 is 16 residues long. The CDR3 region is CASSFRQGVAGNTIYF. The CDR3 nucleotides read TGTGCCAGCAGCTTCCGACAGGGAGTAGCGGGAAACACCATATATTTT.